This TCR beta chain comes out of a study of cytomegalovirus exposure and HLA in healthy donors (dated by TCRdb to the late 2010s). General notes on the study: According to an earlier analysis of around 600 of the donors, about 179 million T cells yielded 95 million to 140 million unique TCR beta sequences and 276 Gb of sequence data. An early release that covered fewer than 800 HLA-typed donors contained approximately 300 gigabases of sequencing data and some 87 million unique TCR sequences. Among the 398 genotyped donors, approximately 81% belonged to the genetic ancestry cluster associated with self-reported Caucasian donors. The study aimed to test whether signatures of past pathogen exposure could be identified by cataloging public T cell receptors. The study profiled the T cell repertoires of 550 to 700 subjects by immunosequencing and related them to cytomegalovirus serostatus. In addition to the first cohort of hundreds of subjects, a separate validation cohort of 120 different subjects was used. The study combined high-throughput TCR immunosequencing, statistical association of individual TCRs with disease status, and machine learning to predict cytomegalovirus infection status. A later analysis re-examined previously published TCR beta repertoires from several hundred donors and added high-resolution HLA genotyping to investigate patterns of TCR occurrence. In the later analysis, no new phenotypic data were used to find candidate immune exposures; instead, reliance was placed on TCR beta sequences and their occurrence across donors. An earlier analysis of several hundred of the donors applied high-throughput TCR beta sequencing to assess whether each TCR beta V gene segment acted as functional or pseudogenic. Alongside the repertoire data, information on donor age, sex, ethnicity and CMV serostatus was compiled. A later genetic analysis used genome-wide SNP genotypes for about 60% of the roughly 700 donors, treating that subset as a discovery cohort. All discovery cohort repertoires had been generated using a single sequencing platform. Both class I and class II loci were covered by HLA typing, at four-digit resolution. Typing coverage varied by locus: roughly 620-640 donors for A, B, C, DRB1 and DQB1; roughly 500 for DQA1; more than 600 for DPA1; under 490 for DPB1. Because of strong linkage in the cohort, four or five DR-DQ haplotypes were treated as single units for association and clustering. Among 350 to 400 genotyped donors of the cohort, an average of around 240,000 unique TCR beta nucleotide sequences were sequenced per donor, around a sixth of them non-productive.

Library prep was done by the immunoSEQ multiplex PCR assay. For the multiplex PCR, a mixture combining 60 forward primers for TCR Vbeta segments and 13 reverse primers for TCR Jbeta segments was used. The CDR3 region of rearranged TCR beta genes was amplified from genomic DNA with a multiplex PCR assay. The amplified TCR beta libraries were sequenced on the Illumina HiSeq System as 87-base-pair reads. The authors processed their data as follows. A later analysis counted tens of millions of unique TCR beta chains across the 670 or so repertoires, and around 12 million of these chains were shared by at least two donors. Raw reads were error-corrected and collapsed into unique sequences with a nearest-neighbor algorithm that merged closely related sequences to remove PCR and sequencing errors. CDR3 sequences were aligned to IMGT reference sequences to assign V, D and J gene segments. Each retained sequence needed at least a six-nucleotide match to both a V gene segment and a J gene segment. Rearrangements were classified as productive when the CDR3 lacked stop codons and remained in frame with V and J, and all other rearrangements were classified as non-productive. Following IMGT convention, CDR3 was defined as the stretch from the second conserved V-encoded cysteine to the conserved J-encoded phenylalanine. Sequences without an unambiguous match to a single V gene segment were excluded from the earlier analysis of several hundred of the donors. An earlier analysis of a few hundred of the donors classified V segments as functional when productive rearrangements were above 56.7% and as segregating when the standard deviation between donors was above 5%. A statistical classification framework was built to diagnose cytomegalovirus status from the catalog of TCR beta chain sequences. In a later analysis, TCR nucleotide sequences were compared against IMGT/GENE-DB human TR gene sequences so that V and J genes could be assigned. The TCRdist pipeline was used in a later analysis to assign CDR3 sequences and most-parsimonious VDJ recombination scenarios. In a later analysis, each TCR beta chain was defined by its CDR3 amino acid sequence together with its V-gene family, and reads lacking a unique V-gene family were excluded. To address suspected cross-contamination and a sequencing artifact, a later analysis removed approximately 600 highly shared, low-generation-probability nucleotide sequences. For each public chain, a later analysis derived a clonal expansion index from normalized ranks of inferred template counts within each repertoire. In a later analysis, generation probabilities were computed with a VDJ recombination model fitted to out-of-frame rearrangements, and the resulting probabilities were checked against IGoR. A later analysis scored TCR-TCR, TCR-HLA and TCR-CMV co-occurrence with hypergeometric tests, applying a repertoire-size bias correction to TCR pairs. To estimate false discovery rates, a later analysis permuted the HLA or CMV assignments 20 times. A later analysis grouped co-occurring TCRs with DBSCAN, adding TCRdist sequence similarity when clustering within HLA-allele-positive subsets. Co-occurrence clustering excluded repertoires with fewer than 30,000 or more than 120,000 public chains, plus five with anomalous nucleotide sharing. TCRdb carries this immuneACCESS record with in-frame sequences only. Its versions omit some clonotypes, under half of them owing to an unresolved V gene in the studies checked, with the rest unexplained. V, J and clone size were drawn from that table, and D and trimming were deduced from the DNA. In all, the sample holds some 150,000 clones, and about four fifths of those were seen once. Approximately 0.8% of the sample goes to the ten largest clones.

General study outcomes and caveats: The study gave a list of some 150 TCR beta chains associated with cytomegalovirus. The classifier was reported to diagnose cytomegalovirus status with high specificity and sensitivity in both the original cohort and the validation cohort. A further reported finding was that TCR beta sequences accurately predicted the HLA-A and HLA-B alleles for most subjects in the first cohort. A later analysis reported that several top co-occurrence clusters appeared linked to parvovirus B19, influenza, CMV and Epstein-Barr virus. According to a later analysis, TCR association rates differed among HLA loci, with DRB1 alleles showing the most associated TCRs and HLA-C alleles showing the fewest. Presence/absence analyses assumed roughly uniform sequencing depth across donors, an assumption that may not hold. Strong co-occurrence of HLA alleles, especially DR and DQ, made assigning TCR associations to individual alleles difficult. A few of the identified cytomegalovirus-associated TCR beta chains were confirmed in vitro to be specific for cytomegalovirus antigens. Most CMV-associated TCR beta chains appeared to be HLA-restricted in a later analysis, and the HLA associations seemed to be driven largely by CMV exposure. Across donors, most TCR sequences were observed very rarely, whereas some public TCRs were present in many individuals. An earlier analysis of 587 of the donors showed that most TCR beta V segments appeared in productive rearrangements either about 87% or about 30% of the time, which broadly matched IMGT annotations. At a false discovery rate of 0.05, a later analysis linked under 20,000 TCR beta sequences to specific HLA alleles. According to a later genetic analysis, donors in an Asian-associated ancestry cluster had fewer N-insertions in productive TCRs than the approximately 650-donor mean. An association between a missense DCLRE1C variant and V-gene and J-gene trimming of TCR beta chains was found in a later genetic analysis and replicated in an independent cohort. In a later analysis, HLA-associated TCR beta chains showed more clonal expansion and lower generation probabilities than non-associated chains that were equally common. It was suggested by the authors that the approach could potentially be generalized to other disease states and immunological phenotypes. The earlier analysis of fewer than 750 of the donors excluded some 15 rarely observed V segments, including chromosome 9 orphons, because counts were too low. Correlated functional status among segregating V segments might reflect linkage disequilibrium, but an unknown experimental factor could not be ruled out. A cluster of highly shared sequence variants was judged likely to be a technical artifact of the sequencing pipeline. HLA typing was unavailable for some donors at each locus, so association tests used only the typed subset. For the cohort, immune exposure information was limited to CMV serostatus. The cohort was sequenced for TCR beta chains only, and without alpha or paired-chain data the features that could be detected were limited.

The cohort consisted of more than 650 healthy bone marrow donors. All cohort members were sampled while nominally healthy, although unrecorded immune exposures were likely present. The donor was CMV seronegative and was included in the group of approximately 350 seronegative cohort members. A peripheral blood sample was provided by each donor, and peripheral blood mononuclear cells were used for TCR beta sequencing. The Qiagen DNeasy Blood Extraction Kit was used to extract genomic DNA from the blood cell samples. As concerns this clone: What antigen it recognizes has not been identified. Per-nucleotide qualities are absent, and no much larger clonotype sits a single base away.

This receptor was obtained from a woman in her late teens or twenties in good health and CMV-seronegative. Sequenced input: PBMCs.

The DNA reads as follows: TGCGCCAGCAGCTTACGGACTAGCGGCCAAGAGACCCAGTACTTC. The encoded protein is CASSLRTSGQETQYF. The chain links TRBV5-1 with TRBJ2-5, with TRBD2 identical over 10 junction bases. Unmatched junction bases come to 2, with V trimmed by 2 bases and J by 1 base. From the cysteine up to the phenylalanine, the CDR3 has a length of 15 residues. Only CDR3 DNA is held: 45 bases, read in frame from base 1. CDR1 and CDR2 are drawn from the germline V gene: SGHRS, YFSETQ.